This T cell receptor (beta chain) was profiled in a study of preoperative IRX-2 immunotherapy in early breast cancer. The method was immunoSEQ multiplex PCR; TCRdb's version includes in-frame clones alone and lacks a portion of them. The table records about 98,000 clones, 75% to 90% of them present only once. V shed 1 base and J 0 bases; nucleotides not matched to a gene: 8. The CDR3 extends over 17 amino acids. CDR1 is SGHRS, CDR2 YFSETQ, per germline. The treatment denotes: preoperative locoregional IRX-2 cytokine immunotherapy. Samples came from a phase Ib trial of preoperative locoregional IRX-2 cytokine immunotherapy.

This TCR derives from a human donor with breast cancer. The J gene is TRBJ2-7, the V gene TRBV5-1, with 9 bases fitting TRBD1. The specimen was tumor tissue, collected after IRX-2 immunotherapy. The CDR3: CASSLRPDRGISYEQYF. CDR3 bases: TGCGCCAGCAGCTTGCGTCCGGACAGGGGTATCTCCTACGAGCAGTACTTC. The whole variable domain, filled in from reference TRBV5-1 and TRBJ2-7, reads KAGVTQTPRYLIKTRGQQVTLSCSPISGHRSVSWYQQTPGQGLQFLFEYFSETQRNKGNFPGRFSGRQFSNSRSEMNVSTLELGDSALYLCASSLRPDRGISYEQYFGPGTRLTVT.